A selection of T cell receptor beta chains follows, all from one sample in a study of blood T cell repertoires in COVID-19. Clones were sequenced by immunoSEQ multiplex PCR, and TCRdb holds only the in-frame ones, with some missing. The sample consists of about 130,000 clones, about 85% of them appearing once. The sample taken for sequencing was peripheral blood. The receptors stem from a woman aged 70-85 years with COVID-19, enrolled during active disease. CDR3s leave out the opening cysteine and the closing phenylalanine or tryptophan. The D gene is left open where the match is weak.

>TRBV3-1/TRBV3-2|TRBD1|TRBJ1-2
ASSQGTGGFYGYT
>TRBV18|.|TRBJ2-7
ASSREQWAPYEQY
>TRBV6-5|.|TRBJ2-3
ASRQPGQIRRQY
>TRBV6-1|TRBD1|TRBJ1-2
ASSGFVGQGTYGYT
>TRBV10-2|TRBD1|TRBJ1-2
ASSDAFRTGDYGYT
>TRBV21-1|.|TRBJ1-1
ASSKWDTIENTEAF
>TRBV28|.|TRBJ1-2
ASIQSPYGYT
>TRBV28|TRBD1|TRBJ2-7
ASSSRTGQLNYEQY
>TRBV5-6|TRBD1|TRBJ1-1
ASSLGTGRTEAF
>TRBV9|TRBD2|TRBJ2-5
ASSPPPHLTVAGGIEQETQY